One and the same sample provided the 2 T cell receptor beta chains below, sequenced in a study of cytomegalovirus exposure and HLA in healthy donors. Amplification used 60 Vbeta primers and 13 Jbeta primers. Some clones are missing from TCRdb's copy, which holds only in-frame ones; the method was immunoSEQ multiplex PCR. This table has about 220,000 clones, roughly 88% appearing once. Sample: PBMCs. These receptors originate from a boy aged 2-9 years in good health and CMV-seronegative.

This clone has just a few counts. V is TRBV5-6 and J is TRBJ1-6; 7 nucleotides agree with TRBD1. The CDR3 covers 15 residues. Per germline, CDR1 SGHDT and CDR2 YYEEEE. V trimming: 4 bases; J trimming: 7 bases; junction bases outside the gene matches: 8. CDR3 amino acids: CASSPEDRTNSPLHF. The CDR3 coding sequence is TGTGCCAGCAGCCCAGAGGACAGGACAAATTCACCCCTCCACTTT.

As regards this clone: The identical CDR3 is also encoded by other nucleotide sequences in the sample. The V and J genes are TRBV27 and TRBJ2-7, with 10 bases lining up with TRBD1. J was trimmed by 3 bases and V by 3 bases; bases with no gene match: 2. Per the germline V gene, CDR1 is MNHEY and CDR2 is SMNVEV (reference sequence). This CDR3 region has 14 residues. DNA of the CDR3: TGTGCCAGCAGTTTGGGGGACAGGGGCTACGAGCAGTACTTC. Translated: CASSLGDRGYEQYF.